This passage covers 30 T cell receptor beta chains from one sample sequenced in a study of Graves' ophthalmopathy and Graves' hyperthyroidism (dated by TCRdb to about 2018). Instrument on record: Illumina HiSeq 2000. TCR beta CDR3 regions were amplified from RNA transcripts for repertoire sequencing. The first round of RT-PCR was done with HTBI primers and the Qiagen OneStep RT-PCR kit, and was followed by a second round of multiplex PCR, then size selection and purification. TCRdb handled the public reads itself, with Q25 trimming in fastp and clone calling in MiXCR, and kept productive beta chains. A single entry per CDR3 protein holds the most common genes and DNA from its merged rows. This sample gives 400,000 or so distinct CDR3 sequences in total; about a sixth of them show up just once. The top ten clones comprise around 2.4% of the sample. The sample was peripheral blood. The receptors derive from an adult woman with stable Graves' hyperthyroidism.

This clonotype occurred many times. The chain employs TRBV20-1 and TRBJ2-2, with D perhaps matching TRBD1 (6 bases). The CDR3 runs 15 residues. Germline V gene data show CDR1 as DFQATT and CDR2 as SNEGSKA (reference sequence). V was clipped by 0 bases and J by 2 bases, with 10 bases between them. The CDR3 DNA reads TGCAGTGCTAGAGAGGGGGCCCTAAACACCGGGGAGCTGTTTTTT. Translated, it gives CSAREGALNTGELFF.

At least ten counts were recorded for this clonotype. The chain links TRBV28 to TRBJ2-2; TRBD2 might be the D (6 bases). Deletions cut 6 bases from V and 0 bases from J, with 29 bases between. This CDR3 comprises 21 residues. CDR1 and CDR2 from the germline V gene are MDHEN and SYDVKM. The CDR3 DNA sequence: TGTGCCAGCAGATTGCCACTCCGGGACTTTAGTTCCCGCGCGAACACCGGGGAGCTGTTTTTT. The encoded protein is CASRLPLRDFSSRANTGELFF.

This clonotype was seen ten or more times. The chain joins TRBV11-1 to TRBJ1-2; D gene unclear. The CDR3 loop spans 16 amino acids. From germline, CDR1 is SGHAT and CDR2 FQDESV (reference sequence). Trimming stripped 6 bases from V and 4 bases from J, with 21 bases between. The CDR3 coding sequence is TGTGCCAGCAGTCCCGGTAGGGATCTATCCCCCTATGGCTACACCTTC. Translation gives CASSPGRDLSPYGYTF.

The rearrangement uses TRBV6-5 and TRBJ2-6; D is unresolved. The CDR3 spans 17 residues. CDR1 and CDR2 from the germline V gene are MNHEY and SVGAGI. The V and J ends lost 7 bases and 0 bases respectively, with 16 bases between them. The DNA of the CDR3 is TGTGCCAGCACTTTCCCGTCCGGGTTCTCTGGGGCCAACGTCCTGACTTTC. This translates into CASTFPSGFSGANVLTF.

The sample holds many counts of this clonotype. The CDR3 DNA is TGTGCCAGCAGCGGGACTAGCGGGAGGTACTACTACGAGCAGTACTTC. Translated: CASSGTSGRYYYEQYF. This chain joins TRBV2 and TRBJ2-7, with 15 bases lining up with TRBD2. The CDR3 extends over 16 amino acids. Germline V gene data show CDR1 as SNHLY and CDR2 as FYNNEI. V lost 6 bases, J lost 3 bases, and 6 bases stayed unmatched.

This clonotype was found many times. The rearrangement links TRBV24-1 to TRBJ1-2, with D maybe TRBD1 (6 bases). The CDR3 is made up of 13 amino acids. CDR1 is KGHDR and CDR2 is SFDVKD in the germline V gene. V lost 0 bases and J 6 bases, leaving 7 bases between the germline ends. CDR3 protein: CATSDLRTDGYTF. The DNA for the CDR3 is TGTGCCACCAGTGATTTGAGGACAGATGGCTACACCTTC.

This clonotype came up many times. The chain is built from TRBV6-2 or TRBV6-3 and TRBJ2-7, with D unclear. The V gene's germline CDR1 is MNHEY and CDR2 SVGEGT. The CDR3 has 14 amino acids. Trimming left V 2 bases short and J 2 bases short, with 10 bases between. For the CDR3, the DNA is TGTGCCAGCAGTTACCCTCCCGAAGCCTACGAGCAGTACTTC. It specifies CASSYPPEAYEQYF.

Many counts were recorded for this clonotype. This chain connects TRBV12-3 or TRBV12-4 to TRBJ2-5; the D gene is possibly TRBD1 (5 bases). The CDR3 is 16 amino acids. V lost 3 bases to trimming and J lost 0 bases, with 14 bases between them. CDR3 DNA: TGTGCCAGCAGTTTTTCCGAGACAGCAAACCAAGAGACCCAGTACTTC. This sequence encodes CASSFSETANQETQYF.

This clonotype was counted ten times or more. The rearrangement uses TRBV30 and TRBJ2-7, with 10 bases that match TRBD2. V lost 3 bases, J lost 1 base, and 6 bases stayed unmatched. The CDR3 sequence is 15 residues long. The germline CDR1 and CDR2 sequences are GTSNPN and SVGIG (reference sequence). CDR3 sequence reads: CAWSPTGLASYEQYF. For the CDR3, the DNA is TGTGCCTGGAGCCCAACGGGACTAGCGTCCTACGAGCAGTACTTC.

This clonotype was counted many times. The chain links TRBV30 to TRBJ1-1, with TRBD1 as a possible D gene (6 bases). V was trimmed by 2 bases and J by 4 bases, leaving 20 bases between them. This CDR3 is 16 amino acids long. CDR1 is GTSNPN, CDR2 SVGIG, per germline (reference sequence). The CDR3 loop is CAWSLKVQGWGTEAFF. Written as DNA, the CDR3 is TGTGCCTGGAGTCTAAAAGTACAGGGATGGGGCACTGAAGCTTTCTTT. Variable domain in full (rest from reference TRBV30 and TRBJ1-1): SQTIHQWPATLVQPVGSPLSLECTVEGTSNPNLYWYRQAAGRGLQLLFYSVGIGQISSEVPQNLSASRPQDRQFILSSKKLLLSDSGFYLCAWSLKVQGWGTEAFFGQGTRLTVV.

This clonotype has only a few counts. CDR3: CASSMTWDRRTKNIQYF. DNA of the CDR3: TGTGCCAGTAGTATGACTTGGGACAGGAGAACCAAAAACATTCAGTACTTC. The chain has TRBV19 and TRBJ2-4, with 8 bases that match TRBD1. The ends lost 3 bases at V and 2 bases at J; junction bases unmatched: 9. This CDR3 has 17 residues. Per the germline V gene, CDR1 is LNHDA and CDR2 is SQIVND (reference sequence).

This clonotype showed up many times. As DNA, the CDR3 is TGTGCCAGCAGCGTAGGCGGGCAACAAGAGACCCAGTACTTC. Amino acid sequence: CASSVGGQQETQYF. The rearrangement links TRBV9 to TRBJ2-5; perhaps TRBD2 as D (5 bases). This CDR3 spans 14 amino acids. V was shortened by 0 bases and J by 2 bases, with 8 bases between the two germline ends. From germline, CDR1 is SGDLS and CDR2 YYNGEE.

This clonotype was observed many times. At one end, the junction sequence differs from germline, possibly due to a read error. The chain uses TRBV28 and TRBJ2-7, with D perhaps matching TRBD1 (5 bases). This CDR3 has 15 amino acids. The germline V gene encodes CDR1 MDHEN and CDR2 SYDVKM. CDR3 coding DNA: TGTGCCAGCAGAACCCCCGGAGACAGCACCTACGAGCGGTACTTC. This gives the protein CASRTPGDSTYERYF.

This clonotype has at least ten counts. The chain uses TRBV7-2 and TRBJ1-2; 11 nucleotides agree with TRBD1. Looked up from germline, CDR1 is SGHTA and CDR2 is FQGNSA. The CDR3 is 16 amino acids. Trimming cost V 4 bases and J 2 bases; bases outside gene matches: 6. The CDR3 sequence: CASSSGGDRGNYGYTF. The CDR3 DNA sequence: TGTGCCAGCAGCTCCGGAGGGGACAGGGGGAACTATGGCTACACCTTC.

V gene TRBV6-1 combines with J gene TRBJ1-1; possible D gene TRBD1, 5 bases. The germline gives CDR1 MNHNS, CDR2 SASEGT. The CDR3 is made up of 15 amino acids. V was shortened by 7 bases and J by 3 bases, with 18 bases between the two germline ends. CDR3 residues: CASTEGKGLYTEAFF. DNA for the CDR3: TGTGCCAGCACCGAGGGTAAGGGGTTGTACACTGAAGCTTTCTTT.

This clonotype was counted between two and nine times. A much larger clonotype is one base distant, so this may be a read error. This sequence joins TRBV7-9 and TRBJ2-5; TRBD1 matches at 8 bases. Germline V lookup: CDR1 SEHNR, CDR2 FQNEAQ (reference sequence). This CDR3 contains 16 residues. CDR3: CASSLGQGGFQETKYF. CDR3 coding DNA: TGTGCCAGCAGCCTTGGACAGGGCGGTTTCCAAGAGACCAAGTACTTC.

This clonotype was counted ten times or more. V is TRBV7-8 and J is TRBJ1-1; maybe TRBD1 (5 bases). Per the germline V gene, CDR1 is SGHVS and CDR2 is FQNEAQ. V was trimmed by 5 bases and J by 7 bases, leaving 20 bases between them. The length of the CDR3 is 15 residues. CDR3 in amino acids: CASSARSRGRVEAFF. For the CDR3, the DNA is TGTGCCAGCAGCGCCCGTTCAAGGGGTAGGGTTGAAGCTTTCTTT.

This clonotype appeared many times. This chain connects TRBV6-1 to TRBJ2-1; the D gene is possibly TRBD2 (6 bases). CDR1 and CDR2 (germline): MNHNS, SASEGT. This CDR3 spans 15 amino acids. V was pared by 5 bases and J by 7 bases, with 18 bases between. The CDR3 region is CASSLSAAGMNEQFF. The CDR3 DNA follows: TGTGCCAGCAGTCTCTCCGCAGCGGGTATGAATGAGCAGTTCTTC.

The chain links TRBV2 to TRBJ1-1; no definite D call. This CDR3 region has 14 residues. Germline lookup yields CDR1 SNHLY and CDR2 FYNNEI. The V gene lost 5 bases and the J gene lost 4 bases, with 14 bases spanning the gap. CDR3: CASSLGRRGTEAFF. The CDR3 bases are TGTGCCAGCAGTTTAGGGAGGCGTGGCACTGAAGCTTTCTTT.

Many counts were recorded for this clonotype. The CDR3 bases are TGCAGCGTTGGATCCGCGACTAGCGGGAGTATCGGGGAGCTGTTTTTT. Protein: CSVGSATSGSIGELFF. V is TRBV29-1 and J is TRBJ2-2; 12 bases are a match to TRBD2. CDR3 length: 16 amino acids. Germline V gives CDR1 SQVTM, CDR2 ANQGSEA. V trimming: 4 bases; J trimming: 7 bases; junction bases outside the gene matches: 10.

This clonotype has only a few counts. Here the CDR3 reads CASSQYSSGANVLTF. Written as DNA, the CDR3 is TGTGCCAGCAGCCAATACAGCTCTGGGGCCAACGTCCTGACTTTC. V and J are TRBV7-9 and TRBJ2-6; D gene ambiguous. The CDR3 consists of 15 residues. Trimming pared 5 bases from V and 0 bases from J, leaving 8 bases between. CDR1 SEHNR and CDR2 FQNEAQ come from the germline V gene (reference sequence).

This clonotype occurred many times. The genes are TRBV7-6 and TRBJ2-7, with D unclear. CDR1 SGHVS and CDR2 FNYEAQ come from the germline V gene. The CDR3 consists of 15 residues. V lost 5 bases and J 0 bases, leaving 14 bases between the germline ends. CDR3 loop: CASSVRRPPSYEQYF. In DNA, the CDR3 is TGTGCCAGCAGCGTCCGCCGTCCCCCCTCCTACGAGCAGTACTTC.

This clonotype was seen at least ten times. The rearrangement links TRBV2 to TRBJ1-1; a possible D gene is TRBD1 (6 bases). The CDR3 is 13 residues long. V was trimmed by 2 bases and J by 6 bases, leaving 10 bases between them. Germline CDR1 and CDR2: SNHLY and FYNNEI. The CDR3 loop is CASSEQGFSEAFF. The CDR3 DNA reads TGTGCCAGCAGTGAACAGGGGTTCTCTGAAGCTTTCTTT.

There are many counts of this clonotype. This chain connects TRBV29-1 to TRBJ2-4, with TRBD1 matching 11 bases. Germline V gene data show CDR1 as SQVTM and CDR2 as ANQGSEA. The CDR3 loop spans 14 amino acids. With 1 base clipped from V and 7 bases from J, the junction kept 3 bases outside the gene matches. This CDR3 is CSVEGGTGGNIQYF. As DNA, the CDR3 is TGCAGCGTTGAAGGAGGGACAGGGGGGAACATTCAGTACTTC. Full variable domain (outside the CDR3, taken from reference TRBV29-1 and TRBJ2-4): SAVISQKPSRDICQRGTSLTIQCQVDSQVTMMFWYRQQPGQSLTLIATANQGSEATYESGFVIDKFPISRPNLTFSTLTVSNMSPEDSSIYLCSVEGGTGGNIQYFGAGTRLSVL.

This clonotype was seen many times. V is TRBV11-2 and J is TRBJ2-5; 7 bases map to TRBD2. The CDR3 has 14 residues. V lost 5 bases and J lost 5; bases outside the gene matches: 8. Germline loops: CDR1 SGHAT, CDR2 FQNNGV. CDR3 sequence reads: CASSQPSGIETQYF. The DNA of the CDR3 is TGTGCCAGCAGCCAACCCAGCGGGATTGAGACCCAGTACTTC. Full variable domain (missing parts from reference TRBV11-2 and TRBJ2-5): EAGVAQSPRYKIIEKRQSVAFWCNPISGHATLYWYQQILGQGPKLLIQFQNNGVVDDSQLPKDRFSAERLKGVDSTLKIQPAKLEDSAVYLCASSQPSGIETQYFGPGTRLLVL.

This clonotype was seen at least ten times. The chain joins TRBV28 to TRBJ2-7, with TRBD2 matching over 9 bases. This CDR3 spans 16 amino acids. Germline V gives CDR1 MDHEN, CDR2 SYDVKM. Germline trimming cut 4 bases from V and 4 bases from J; bases unmatched to any gene: 11. Here the CDR3 DNA reads TGTGCCAGCAGTTCCGAGCGGGGGGTATCCGTTTACGAGCAGTACTTC. It yields the protein CASSSERGVSVYEQYF.

The chain carries TRBV12-3 or TRBV12-4 and TRBJ2-7; 11 nucleotides agree with TRBD2. V dropped 4 bases and J dropped 6; count of bases not matched to a gene: 20. This CDR3 has 19 residues. This CDR3 is CASSSPPGLAVVLTCEQYF. In DNA form, the CDR3 reads TGTGCCAGCAGTTCCCCTCCGGGACTAGCGGTAGTTTTAACCTGCGAGCAGTACTTC.

This clonotype was recorded at least ten times. This chain connects TRBV19 to TRBJ2-5; no firm D call. The CDR3 runs to 13 residues. CDR1 is LNHDA, CDR2 SQIVND, per germline (reference sequence). V was shortened by 8 bases and J by 0 bases, with 10 bases between the two germline ends. The CDR3 nucleotides are TGTGCCAGTTCGGACGTCAACCAAGAGACCCAGTACTTC. Protein product: CASSDVNQETQYF.

This clonotype was seen a single time. This clone may be a read error of a much larger clone one base away. The V and J genes are TRBV5-4 and TRBJ1-1; no clear D. The length of the CDR3 is 16 residues. CDR1 and CDR2 (germline): SGHNT, YYREEE (reference sequence). The CDR3 nucleotides are TGTGCCAGCAGCTTATCCATTACTAGAGGGAACACTGAAGCTTGCTTT. This encodes CASSLSITRGNTEACF.

This clonotype was observed at least ten times. This rearrangement joins TRBV19 to TRBJ1-2, with a possible D match to TRBD1 (5 bases). V gave up 7 bases and J gave up 4 bases, with 10 bases separating them. The germline gives CDR1 LNHDA, CDR2 SQIVND (reference sequence). The CDR3 contains 12 residues. The CDR3 spells CASKGLLYGYTF. The CDR3 region has the DNA TGTGCCAGTAAGGGACTTCTCTATGGCTACACCTTC.